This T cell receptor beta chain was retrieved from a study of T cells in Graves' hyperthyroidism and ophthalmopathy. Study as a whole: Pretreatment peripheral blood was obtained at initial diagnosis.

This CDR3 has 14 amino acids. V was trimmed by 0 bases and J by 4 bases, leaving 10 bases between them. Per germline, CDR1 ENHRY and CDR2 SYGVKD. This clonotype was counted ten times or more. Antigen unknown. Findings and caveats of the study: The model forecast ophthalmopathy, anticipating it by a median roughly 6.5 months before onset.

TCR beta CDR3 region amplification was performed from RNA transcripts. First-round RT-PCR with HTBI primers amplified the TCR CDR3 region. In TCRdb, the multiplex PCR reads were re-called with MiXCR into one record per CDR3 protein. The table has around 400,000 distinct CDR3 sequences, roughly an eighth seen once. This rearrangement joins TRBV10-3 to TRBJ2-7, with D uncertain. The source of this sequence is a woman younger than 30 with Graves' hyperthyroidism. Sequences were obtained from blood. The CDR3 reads CAISESLGSYEQYF. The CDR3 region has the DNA TGTGCCATCAGTGAGTCCCTGGGCTCTTACGAGCAGTACTTC.